This TCR beta chain comes out of a study of T-cell memory formation after mild COVID-19. Study-wide results and limits: Later expanders leaned toward CD4+, whereas clones contracting from day 15 to 85 were balanced CD4/CD8.

From the 5' RACE reads, TCRdb called clonotypes with MiXCR, one entry per CDR3 protein. The data hold 350,000 to 500,000 distinct CDR3 sequences, with under 25% observed a single time. The CDR3 has 15 amino acids. V was cut by 4 bases and J by 0 bases, with 12 bases left in between. From germline, CDR1 is SGDLS and CDR2 YYNGEE. On this clonotype itself: Antigen: not known.

Sequences were obtained from PBMCs or a T cell subset sorted from them (not recorded which). V is TRBV9 and J is TRBJ2-3; D may be TRBD1 (6 bases). The receptor's source is an adult woman who had mild COVID-19 (a few samples of this study predate the infection). Cell type and time point are not known. CDR3 in DNA: TGTGCCAGCAGCTCGGACAGTCTAAGCACAGATACGCAGTATTTT. It yields the protein CASSSDSLSTDTQYF.